This TCR beta chain was captured by sequencing in a study of PD-1 blockade in classical Hodgkin lymphoma. Study summary: Intravenous delivery of nivolumab at 3 mg/kg to patients occurred every 2 weeks.

Every single patient, without exception, relapsed after autologous stem cell transplantation, and brentuximab vedotin exposure varied. Using magnetic negative selection, the CD4+ T cells were separated out of thawed PBMCs. Using immunoSEQ multiplex PCR, the repertoire was profiled, and TCRdb retains in-frame clones only, with some absent. This sample has 10,000 to 15,000 clones, with 90% found just once. Germline-derived CDR1 and CDR2 are SEHNR and FQNEAQ (reference sequence). The CDR3 contains 14 residues. Trimming took 5 bases from V and 0 from J, leaving 9 bases between them. Sequencing was performed on CD4+ T cells from blood, taken at baseline. The sequence was collected from a human donor with classical Hodgkin lymphoma. This chain joins TRBV7-9 and TRBJ2-3; D ambiguous. CDR3 in DNA: TGTGCCAGCAGCCTTCAATCTAGCACAGATACGCAGTATTTT. It translates to CASSLQSSTDTQYF.